This note documents a single TCR beta chain sequence. The antigen is undetermined. This sample is part of a study of post-analysis software for immune sequencing data. Across the study: Some patients lacked subtype; others had relapsing-remitting, secondary progressive or progressive-relapsing disease. Whole-study findings and limits: With F measure, samples from one preparation batch clustered together strongly.

The authors incorporated unique molecular identifiers into the TCR beta cDNA libraries. T cells, about 0.95 to 11 million of them, yielded some 500,000 cDNA molecules. MiXCR, applied by TCRdb to the PCR reads, yields one record per CDR3 protein. The table shows roughly 700,000 distinct CDR3 sequences, with roughly 27% occurring only once. The sample taken for sequencing was blood. This clonotype was obtained from a girl under 18 with multiple sclerosis.

CDR3 sequence (DNA): TGTGCCAGCGGCCGGAGGGCGGCTGGGGCCAACGTCCTGACTTTC. Translation gives CASGRRAAGANVLTF. The chain employs TRBV6-6 and TRBJ2-6, with D possibly matching TRBD2 (6 bases). Germline CDR1 reads MNHNY; CDR2 reads SVGAGI (reference sequence). The CDR3 sequence is 15 residues long. V was trimmed by 8 bases and J by 2 bases, leaving 13 bases between them.